This is a list of T cell receptor beta chains from one sample in a study of blood T cell repertoires in COVID-19. The repertoire was sequenced with immunoSEQ multiplex PCR; TCRdb's copy has only in-frame clones and lacks some. The table records over 250,000 clones, around four fifths of them present only once. The sequencing input was peripheral blood. These receptors were taken from a woman between 50 and 59 years old who had recovered from COVID-19. Both conserved end residues are part of each CDR3. The D gene is left open where the match is weak. Clone size appears in some rows only: once, few, many, or a class for an expanded clone.

V gene	clone size	J gene	D gene	CDR3 protein	CDR3 DNA
TRBV29-1	.	TRBJ2-7	TRBD1	CSALTGSSSYEQYF	TGCAGCGCTCTGACAGGGTCGAGCTCCTACGAGCAGTACTTC
TRBV10-3	.	TRBJ2-7	TRBD2	CASKRLAGDEQYF	TGTGCCAGCAAGAGACTAGCGGGAGACGAGCAGTACTTC
TRBV28	.	TRBJ2-5	TRBD1	CATATGGRFGETQYF	TGTGCCACCGCAACAGGGGGGAGATTTGGTGAGACCCAGTACTTC
TRBV4-3	once	TRBJ1-1	.	CASSEAGPGLATVTEAFF	TGCGCCAGCAGCGAAGCCGGACCAGGACTGGCAACGGTTACTGAAGCTTTCTTT
TRBV24-1	.	TRBJ1-2	TRBD1	CATSDPSGTGGYGYTF	TGTGCCACCAGTGATCCCTCCGGGACAGGGGGGTATGGCTACACCTTC
TRBV7-2	few	TRBJ2-5	.	CASSLFSYQETQYF	TGTGCCAGCAGCTTATTCAGTTATCAAGAGACCCAGTACTTC
TRBV7-9	few	TRBJ1-2	TRBD1	CASSLDETGRYGYTF	TGTGCCAGCAGCTTAGACGAGACAGGGCGCTATGGCTACACCTTC
TRBV5-1	.	TRBJ2-7	TRBD1	CASSLGTGMTYEQYF	TGCGCCAGCAGCCTCGGGACAGGGATGACGTACGAGCAGTACTTC
TRBV4-1	.	TRBJ2-3	TRBD2	CASSGPAGERDTQYF	TGCGCCAGCAGCGGGCCAGCGGGGGAGCGAGATACGCAGTATTTT
TRBV6-5	.	TRBJ1-1	.	CASSYLQGRANTEAFF	TGTGCCAGCAGTTACTTGCAGGGGAGGGCGAACACTGAAGCTTTCTTT
TRBV25-1	.	TRBJ2-7	.	CAAAYGSYEQYF	TGTGCCGCAGCTTACGGGAGCTACGAGCAGTACTTC
TRBV14	.	TRBJ1-2	TRBD1	CASSTQGGSFGYTF	TGTGCCAGCAGCACCCAAGGGGGCTCCTTTGGCTACACCTTC
TRBV5-4	.	TRBJ1-6	.	CASSFSFARGNSPLHF	TGTGCCAGCAGCTTCTCTTTCGCGCGGGGAAATTCACCCCTCCACTTT
TRBV30	few	TRBJ2-1	.	CAWSEGRGYNEQFF	TGTGCCTGGAGTGAGGGGCGTGGGTACAATGAGCAGTTCTTC
TRBV7-2	.	TRBJ2-5	TRBD2	CASSGTTSGGPVLETQYF	TGTGCCAGCAGCGGGACGACTAGCGGGGGGCCAGTCTTAGAGACCCAGTACTTC
TRBV19	.	TRBJ2-1	TRBD2	CASSRGLAGFYNEQFF	TGTGCCAGTAGCCGAGGACTAGCGGGGTTCTACAATGAGCAGTTCTTC
TRBV12-3/TRBV12-4	.	TRBJ1-2	.	CASSAAGNTGYTF	TGTGCCAGCAGCGCGGCGGGGAACACCGGCTACACCTTC
TRBV6-1	.	TRBJ1-2	.	CASSEATAGVLSYGYTF	TGTGCCAGCAGTGAAGCGACGGCAGGGGTTCTTAGCTATGGCTACACCTTC
TRBV28	.	TRBJ1-2	.	CASSSRGKYDGYTF	TGTGCCAGCAGTTCCAGGGGCAAGTACGATGGCTACACCTTC
TRBV5-1	.	TRBJ2-7	.	CASSLARSQTYEQYF	TGCGCCAGCAGCTTGGCCAGATCCCAGACCTACGAGCAGTACTTC
TRBV18	.	TRBJ2-7	TRBD2	CASSPLAGGYEQYF	TGTGCCAGCTCACCCCTGGCGGGAGGCTACGAGCAGTACTTC
TRBV5-1	.	TRBJ2-3	TRBD1	CASSLQGQGPDTQYF	TGCGCCAGCAGCTTGCAAGGACAGGGCCCAGATACGCAGTATTTT
TRBV19	.	TRBJ2-1	TRBD2	CASSHGLAASSYNEQFF	TGTGCCAGTAGTCACGGACTAGCGGCTAGCTCCTACAATGAGCAGTTCTTC
TRBV27	.	TRBJ1-2	TRBD1	CASSKQGRDYGYTF	TGTGCCAGCAGTAAACAGGGGCGGGACTATGGCTACACCTTC
TRBV28	.	TRBJ2-5	TRBD2	CVSGRFQETQYF	TGTGTGAGCGGGAGGTTCCAAGAGACCCAGTACTTC
TRBV4-2	few	TRBJ1-2	TRBD1	CASSQASGQGAGGYTF	TGTGCCAGCAGCCAAGCTTCGGGACAGGGGGCGGGAGGCTACACCTTC
TRBV19	few	TRBJ1-5	.	CASGGDSYSNQPQHF	TGTGCCAGTGGTGGAGATTCATATAGCAATCAGCCCCAGCATTTT
TRBV18	.	TRBJ1-1	.	CASSSGGDTEAFF	TGTGCCAGCTCATCAGGCGGGGATACTGAAGCTTTCTTT
TRBV7-9	.	TRBJ2-7	TRBD1	CASNQRGQAGNEQYF	TGTGCCAGCAACCAGCGAGGACAGGCCGGGAACGAGCAGTACTTC
TRBV11-3	.	TRBJ2-7	TRBD1	CASSLERGRSSYEQYF	TGTGCCAGCAGCTTAGAGAGGGGGCGAAGCTCCTACGAGCAGTACTTC
TRBV29-1	.	TRBJ2-3	TRBD2	CSVEVAGGTDTQYF	TGCAGCGTTGAAGTAGCGGGGGGCACAGATACGCAGTATTTT
TRBV19	once	TRBJ2-3	.	CASSIGPSTDTQYF	TGTGCCAGTAGTATAGGGCCCAGCACAGATACGCAGTATTTT
TRBV5-6	.	TRBJ1-5	.	CASSLFQGNNQPQHF	TGTGCCAGCAGCTTGTTTCAGGGGAACAATCAGCCCCAGCATTTT
TRBV7-2	.	TRBJ2-6	.	CASSPREAQGANVLTF	TGTGCCAGCAGCCCTAGAGAGGCGCAAGGGGCCAACGTCCTGACTTTC
TRBV6-1	.	TRBJ2-3	TRBD2	CASSEGIAGGLDTQYF	TGTGCCAGCAGTGAAGGGATAGCGGGGGGGTTGGATACGCAGTATTTT
TRBV9	.	TRBJ2-1	TRBD2	CASSPPGTSGRVSEQFF	TGTGCCAGCAGCCCACCAGGGACTAGCGGGAGAGTCAGTGAGCAGTTCTTC
TRBV23-1	once	TRBJ2-3	.	CASSQPDSFTDTQYF	TGCGCCAGCAGTCAGCCGGACAGCTTTACAGATACGCAGTATTTT
TRBV28	.	TRBJ2-6	TRBD1	CASSSVPGQGSGANVLTF	TGTGCCAGCAGTTCGGTACCGGGACAGGGCTCTGGGGCCAACGTCCTGACTTTC
TRBV5-6	.	TRBJ2-7	.	CASSGTGPLGEQYF	TGTGCCAGCAGCGGGACTGGACCTTTGGGCGAGCAGTACTTC
TRBV11-2	.	TRBJ1-2	.	CASSLSTGNYGYTF	TGTGCCAGCAGCTTATCAACAGGGAACTATGGCTACACCTTC
TRBV19	.	TRBJ2-2	.	CASSILGVGPGELFF	TGTGCCAGTAGTATTTTAGGTGTGGGGCCCGGGGAGCTGTTTTTT
TRBV3-1/TRBV3-2	.	TRBJ1-2	.	CASSQGAGQVNGYTF	TGTGCCAGCAGCCAAGGGGCAGGGCAAGTCAATGGCTACACCTTC